Detailed here is one TCR beta chain. The length of the CDR3 is 14 residues. Germline loops: CDR1 LGHNA, CDR2 YNFKEQ. Trimming removed 2 bases from V and 4 bases from J; junction bases left unmatched: 4. PCR employed 60 Vbeta and 13 Jbeta primers. Some clones are missing from TCRdb's copy, which holds only in-frame ones; the method was immunoSEQ multiplex PCR. The data include fewer than 150,000 clones; the top ten clones carry approximately 2.6%. This sample was taken from a study of cytomegalovirus exposure and HLA in healthy donors. Sequenced material: PBMCs. This chain joins TRBV4-2 and TRBJ1-1; 7 bases map to TRBD1. The receptor comes from a man aged 40-49 years in good health and CMV-seronegative. As DNA, the CDR3 is TGTGCCAGCAGCCAATACGACAGGGTCACTGAAGCTTTCTTT. It is translated as CASSQYDRVTEAFF.